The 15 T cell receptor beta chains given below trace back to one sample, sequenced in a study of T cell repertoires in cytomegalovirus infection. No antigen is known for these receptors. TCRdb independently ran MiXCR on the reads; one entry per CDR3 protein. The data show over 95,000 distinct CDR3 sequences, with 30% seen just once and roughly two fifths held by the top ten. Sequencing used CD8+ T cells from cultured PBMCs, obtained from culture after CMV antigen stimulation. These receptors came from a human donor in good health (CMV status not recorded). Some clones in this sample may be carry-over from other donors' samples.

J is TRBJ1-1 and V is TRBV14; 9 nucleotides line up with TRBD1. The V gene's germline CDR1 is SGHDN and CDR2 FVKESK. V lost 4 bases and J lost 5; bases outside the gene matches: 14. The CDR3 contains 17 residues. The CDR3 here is CASSPLPGQGSGTEAFF. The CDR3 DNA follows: TGTGCCAGCAGCCCCCTCCCGGGACAGGGATCGGGGACTGAAGCTTTCTTT.

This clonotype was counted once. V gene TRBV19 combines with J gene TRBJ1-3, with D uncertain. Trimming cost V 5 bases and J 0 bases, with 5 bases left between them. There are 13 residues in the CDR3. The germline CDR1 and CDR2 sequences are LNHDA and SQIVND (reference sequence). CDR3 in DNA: TGTGCCAGTAGTGTGGGCTCTGGAAACACCATATATTTT. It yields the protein CASSVGSGNTIYF.

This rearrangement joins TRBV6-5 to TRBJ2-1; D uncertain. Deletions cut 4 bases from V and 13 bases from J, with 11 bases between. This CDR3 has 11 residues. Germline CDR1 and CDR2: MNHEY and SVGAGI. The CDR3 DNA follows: TGTGCCAGCAGTTCAGGAGAATCACAGTTCTTC. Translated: CASSSGESQFF.

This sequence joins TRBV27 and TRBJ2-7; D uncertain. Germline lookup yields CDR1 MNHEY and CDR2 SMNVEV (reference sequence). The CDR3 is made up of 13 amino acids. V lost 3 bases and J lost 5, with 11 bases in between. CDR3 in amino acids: CASSFTWVHEQYF. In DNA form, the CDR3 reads TGTGCCAGCAGTTTCACTTGGGTCCACGAGCAGTACTTC.

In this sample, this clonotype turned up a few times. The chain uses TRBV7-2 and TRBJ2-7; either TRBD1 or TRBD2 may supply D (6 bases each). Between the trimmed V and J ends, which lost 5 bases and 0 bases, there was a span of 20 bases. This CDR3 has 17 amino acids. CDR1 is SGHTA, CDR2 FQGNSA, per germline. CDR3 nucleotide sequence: TGTGCCAGCAGCGCCCCCTGGGGGGAGACAGGCTCCTACGAGCAGTACTTC. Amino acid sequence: CASSAPWGETGSYEQYF.

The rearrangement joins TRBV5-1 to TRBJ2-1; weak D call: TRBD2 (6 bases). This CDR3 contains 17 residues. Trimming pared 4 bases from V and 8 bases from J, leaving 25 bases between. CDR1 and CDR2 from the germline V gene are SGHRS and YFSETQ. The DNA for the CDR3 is TGCGCCAGCAGCCGCCGTGGGCGGGGCCTTGGGTTGGATGAGCAGTTCTTC. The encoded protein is CASSRRGRGLGLDEQFF.

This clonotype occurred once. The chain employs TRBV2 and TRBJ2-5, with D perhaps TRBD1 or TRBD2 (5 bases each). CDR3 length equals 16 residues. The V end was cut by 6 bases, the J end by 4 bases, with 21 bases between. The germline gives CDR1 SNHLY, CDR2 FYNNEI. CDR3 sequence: CASSGPGTAPGETQYF. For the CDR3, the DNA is TGTGCCAGCAGCGGACCCGGGACCGCGCCGGGAGAGACCCAGTACTTC.

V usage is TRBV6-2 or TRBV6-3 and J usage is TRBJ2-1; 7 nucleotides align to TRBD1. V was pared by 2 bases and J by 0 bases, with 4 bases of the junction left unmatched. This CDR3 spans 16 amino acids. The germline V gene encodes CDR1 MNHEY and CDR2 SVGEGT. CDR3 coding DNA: TGTGCCAGCAGTTACAGGGGACAGAACTCCTACAATGAGCAGTTCTTC. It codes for CASSYRGQNSYNEQFF.

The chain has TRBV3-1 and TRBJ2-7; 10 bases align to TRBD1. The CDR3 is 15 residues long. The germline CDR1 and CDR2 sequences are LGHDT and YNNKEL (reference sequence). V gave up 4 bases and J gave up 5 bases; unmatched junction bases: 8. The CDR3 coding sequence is TGTGCCAGCAGCCGCCCGGGACAGGGGACTGACGAGCAGTACTTC. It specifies CASSRPGQGTDEQYF.

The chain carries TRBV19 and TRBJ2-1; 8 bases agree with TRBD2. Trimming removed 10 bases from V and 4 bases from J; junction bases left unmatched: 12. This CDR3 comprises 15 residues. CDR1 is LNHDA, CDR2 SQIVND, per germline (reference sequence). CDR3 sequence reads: CATSRAGEWYNEQFF. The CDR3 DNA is TGTGCCACCAGTCGAGCGGGGGAGTGGTACAATGAGCAGTTCTTC.

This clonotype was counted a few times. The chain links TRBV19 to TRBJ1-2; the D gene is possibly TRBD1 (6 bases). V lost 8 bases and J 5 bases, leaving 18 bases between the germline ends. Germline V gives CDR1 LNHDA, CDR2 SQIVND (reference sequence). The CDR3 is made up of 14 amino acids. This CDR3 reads CASSRQVDSYGYTF. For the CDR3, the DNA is TGTGCCAGTTCCAGACAGGTTGACTCATATGGCTACACCTTC.

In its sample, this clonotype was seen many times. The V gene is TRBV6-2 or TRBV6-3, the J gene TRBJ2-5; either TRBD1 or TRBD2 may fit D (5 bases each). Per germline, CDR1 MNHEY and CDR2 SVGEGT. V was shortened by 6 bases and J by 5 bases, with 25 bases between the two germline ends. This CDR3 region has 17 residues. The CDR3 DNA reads TGTGCCAGCAGCAACGCCCGGATGGGGCGGGTGGATGAGACCCAGTACTTC. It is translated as CASSNARMGRVDETQYF.

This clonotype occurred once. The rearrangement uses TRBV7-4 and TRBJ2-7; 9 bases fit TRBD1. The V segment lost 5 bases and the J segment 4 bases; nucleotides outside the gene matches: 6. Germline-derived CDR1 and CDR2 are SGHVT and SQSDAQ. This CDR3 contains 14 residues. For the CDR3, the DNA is TGTGCCAGCAGCCAGGGACAGGGACTATACGAGCAGTACTTC. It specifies CASSQGQGLYEQYF.

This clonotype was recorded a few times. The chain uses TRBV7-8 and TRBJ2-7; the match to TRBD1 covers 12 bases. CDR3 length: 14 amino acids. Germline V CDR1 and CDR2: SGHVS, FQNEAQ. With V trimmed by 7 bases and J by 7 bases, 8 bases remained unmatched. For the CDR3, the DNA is TGTGCCAGCAAATGGGGACAGGGGGCGAGAGAGCAGTACTTC. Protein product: CASKWGQGAREQYF.

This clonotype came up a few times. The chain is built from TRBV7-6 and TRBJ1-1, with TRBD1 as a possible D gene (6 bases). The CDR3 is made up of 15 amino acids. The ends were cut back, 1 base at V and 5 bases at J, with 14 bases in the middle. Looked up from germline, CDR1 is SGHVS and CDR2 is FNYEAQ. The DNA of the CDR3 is TGTGCCAGCAGCTTAGATCCAGGGGACGGGACTGAAGCTTTCTTT. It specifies CASSLDPGDGTEAFF.